The 14 T cell receptor beta chains in this list originate from one sample, sequenced in a study of blood T cell repertoires in COVID-19 (dated by TCRdb to about 2020). Preparation of the library involved the immunoSEQ multiplex PCR assay. Imported from immuneACCESS, the table was reduced by TCRdb to in-frame sequences with V and J called. These copies leave out some clones; in studies compared against another copy, an unresolved V gene accounts for under half, and the cause of the remainder is not known. Present in this sample are roughly 99,000 clones, around 74% of which were seen just once. The top ten clonotypes cover 15% to 20% of the sample. Sequencing input: peripheral blood. The source of these receptors is an elderly woman with active or convalescent COVID-19.

This clone came up a few times. The chain employs TRBV2 and TRBJ2-3, with a tentative D call TRBD2 (5 bases). Germline CDR1 SNHLY, CDR2 FYNNEI. V was clipped by 4 bases and J by 0 bases, with 8 bases between them. The length of the CDR3 is 14 residues. The CDR3 sequence is CASSGGPSTDTQYF. The DNA of the CDR3 is TGTGCCAGCAGTGGAGGGCCGAGCACAGATACGCAGTATTTT.

The CDR3 region has the DNA TGTGCCAGCAGCACCTTCCGGGAGGGCCGCAATGAGCAGTTCTTC. This translates into CASSTFREGRNEQFF. The chain links TRBV11-1 to TRBJ2-1; 8 nucleotides line up with TRBD2. Germline V CDR1 and CDR2: SGHAT, FQDESV (reference sequence). V was pared by 5 bases and J by 6 bases, with 9 bases of the junction left unmatched. The CDR3 runs to 15 residues.

The chain employs TRBV19 and TRBJ2-7; D may be TRBD2 (6 bases). CDR3 length: 21 residues. Per germline, CDR1 LNHDA and CDR2 SQIVND (reference sequence). Between the trimmed V and J ends, which lost 4 bases and 1 base, there was a span of 32 bases. The CDR3 nucleotides are TGTGCCAGTAGTAGGGTCTTAATCCGGGACTCACCAATCCGGGGGTCCTACGAGCAGTACTTC. It specifies CASSRVLIRDSPIRGSYEQYF.

This clone was found a few times. The genes are TRBV7-9 and TRBJ1-1, with D possibly TRBD1 on 6 matching bases. CDR3 size: 13 residues. Between the trimmed V and J ends, which lost 5 bases and 2 bases, there was a span of 9 bases. Germline V CDR1 and CDR2: SEHNR, FQNEAQ (reference sequence). The CDR3 sequence is CASSEQGNTEAFF. The CDR3 coding sequence is TGTGCCAGCAGCGAACAGGGTAACACTGAAGCTTTCTTT. The full variable domain, rest sourced from reference TRBV7-9 and TRBJ1-1, is DTGVSQNPRHKITKRGQNVTFRCDPISEHNRLYWYRQTLGQGPEFLTYFQNEAQLEKSRLLSDRFSAERPKGSFSTLEIQRTEQGDSAMYLCASSEQGNTEAFFGQGTRLTVV.

The chain recombines TRBV29-1 with TRBJ2-3; 7 positions match TRBD1. The junction had 2 bases not matched to a gene; V was cut back by 1 base and J by 4 bases. Germline V gives CDR1 SQVTM, CDR2 ANQGSEA. This CDR3 is built from 13 residues. CDR3 DNA: TGCAGCGTTGAAGGTCAGGGGGCAGATACGCAGTATTTT. Translated, it gives CSVEGQGADTQYF.

This clone came up once. This rearrangement joins TRBV2 to TRBJ2-7; no clear D. The CDR3 consists of 11 residues. CDR1 and CDR2 from the germline V gene are SNHLY and FYNNEI. Deletions cut 3 bases from V and 10 bases from J, with 10 bases between. CDR3 in amino acids: CASSDYIIQYF. CDR3 nucleotide sequence: TGTGCCAGCAGTGACTATATCATCCAGTACTTC.

The sample holds a few counts of this clone. V is TRBV18 and J is TRBJ1-5, with unresolved D. Germline CDR1 KGHSH, CDR2 LQKENI. The CDR3 has 17 amino acids. V lost 2 bases, J lost 1 base, and 15 bases lay in between. The CDR3 spells CASSPVPPGQSNQPQHF. CDR3 DNA sequence: TGTGCCAGCTCACCAGTTCCCCCAGGTCAAAGCAATCAGCCCCAGCATTTT.

In DNA, the CDR3 is TGTGCCAGCAGTTCAATTCCAGACAGGTGGAAGAATCAGCCCCAGCATTTT. Amino acids: CASSSIPDRWKNQPQHF. This chain connects TRBV6-2 or TRBV6-3 to TRBJ1-5; a possible D gene is TRBD1 (6 bases). Germline lookup yields CDR1 MNHEY and CDR2 SVGEGT. The ends were cut back, 4 bases at V and 4 bases at J, with 20 bases in the middle. This CDR3 comprises 17 residues.

The chain combines TRBV7-2 with TRBJ2-3; the D is unclear. CDR3 length: 15 amino acids. CDR1 and CDR2 (germline): SGHTA, FQGNSA. Between the trimmed V and J ends, which lost 2 bases and 0 bases, there was a span of 9 bases. The CDR3 DNA reads as TGTGCCAGCAGCTTATTGCGCCCTAGCACAGATACGCAGTATTTT. This encodes CASSLLRPSTDTQYF.

This clone was seen only a few times. V is TRBV7-9 and J is TRBJ2-7; a weak D match, TRBD2 (5 bases). Trimming removed 5 bases from V and 4 bases from J, with 15 bases in between. Germline V CDR1 and CDR2: SEHNR, FQNEAQ (reference sequence). The CDR3 length is 14 residues. The CDR3 here is CASSQRASVYEQYF. The CDR3 region has the DNA TGTGCCAGCAGCCAGAGGGCGAGTGTGTACGAGCAGTACTTC.

A single count supports this clone. V is TRBV28 and J is TRBJ1-1, with D tentatively TRBD1 (6 bases). This CDR3 region has 15 residues. Trimming took 1 base from V and 0 from J, leaving 9 bases between them. Germline V gives CDR1 MDHEN, CDR2 SYDVKM. CDR3 in DNA: TGTGCCAGCAGTTTATATCAGGGGCTGAACACTGAAGCTTTCTTT. Protein: CASSLYQGLNTEAFF.

V and J are TRBV10-2 and TRBJ1-5, with a weak D call TRBD1 (5 bases). Germline values: CDR1 WSHSY, CDR2 SAAADI. The CDR3 contains 14 residues. The V end lost 0 bases, the J end lost 7 bases, and 10 bases lay between the germline ends. The CDR3 here is CASSESGGGQPQHF. The CDR3 DNA reads TGCGCCAGCAGTGAGTCAGGCGGGGGACAGCCCCAGCATTTT.

This clone was observed a handful of times. The V and J genes are TRBV5-1 and TRBJ1-3; D perhaps matches TRBD1 (5 bases). The CDR3 consists of 16 residues. CDR1 and CDR2 (germline): SGHRS, YFSETQ. Trimming stripped 0 bases from V and 0 bases from J, with 10 bases between. CDR3 nucleotide sequence: TGCGCCAGCAGCTTGGAAGTCAGGGCCTCTGGAAACACCATATATTTT. It codes for CASSLEVRASGNTIYF.

The genes are TRBV2 and TRBJ2-3; TRBD2 matches at 7 bases. The CDR3 runs to 15 residues. Germline V gives CDR1 SNHLY, CDR2 FYNNEI. Trimming at V came to 1 base and at J to 10 bases, leaving 11 bases not matched to a gene. In DNA form, the CDR3 reads TGTGCCAGCAGTGAAGTAAAGGGTGAAAGCGGGGCGCAGTATTTT. It codes for CASSEVKGESGAQYF.